Listed below are T cell receptor beta chains from one sample, sequenced in a study of blood T cell repertoires in COVID-19. This table comes from immunoSEQ multiplex PCR, and its TCRdb copy is limited to in-frame clones, with some not included. The sample records roughly 160,000 clones, just under 85% being singletons. Sequencing used peripheral blood. These receptors were obtained from an elderly woman with COVID-19, enrolled during active disease. Both conserved end residues are part of each CDR3. D genes are given only for firm matches. The size field is filled for only some rows; it gives once, few, many or a size class.

14	TRBV27	NA	NA	TRBJ1-6	CASSFYFGNSPLHF	TGTGCCAGCAGTTTCTATTTTGGTAATTCACCCCTCCACTTT
14	TRBV6-4	NA	TRBD2	TRBJ2-3	CASSDLAGGGTQYF	TGTGCCAGCAGTGACCTAGCGGGAGGTGGTACGCAGTATTTT
16	TRBV5-1	once	NA	TRBJ2-5	CASSFADSGYQETQYF	TGCGCCAGCAGCTTCGCGGACTCCGGGTACCAAGAGACCCAGTACTTC
18	TRBV5-3	few	NA	TRBJ2-7	CARSPTRRKGIQFYEQYF	TGTGCCAGAAGCCCCACTCGAAGGAAGGGGATCCAGTTCTACGAGCAGTACTTC
14	TRBV11-2	few	TRBD2	TRBJ2-2	CASSRSNSGRELFF	TGTGCCAGCAGCCGTAGTAATAGCGGGAGGGAGCTGTTTTTT
15	TRBV19	NA	NA	TRBJ1-2	CASSTLGTTNYGYTF	TGTGCCAGTAGTACCCTCGGGACAACAAACTATGGCTACACCTTC
14	TRBV28	NA	NA	TRBJ1-5	CASSLFQGNQPQHF	TGTGCCAGCAGTTTATTCCAGGGGAATCAGCCCCAGCATTTT
14	TRBV4-1	NA	TRBD1	TRBJ1-2	CASSQEWIGGGYTF	TGCGCCAGCAGCCAAGAGTGGATAGGGGGCGGCTACACCTTC
12	TRBV10-1	NA	NA	TRBJ2-3	CGKRGDSGTQYF	TGCGGGAAAAGGGGGGACAGCGGTACGCAGTATTTT
13	TRBV18	NA	TRBD2	TRBJ2-7	CASSPGLADEQYF	TGTGCCAGCTCACCAGGACTAGCCGACGAGCAGTACTTC
17	TRBV10-2	NA	NA	TRBJ1-3	CASSGRRTAFSGNTIYF	TGCGCCAGCAGTGGCAGACGAACAGCCTTCTCTGGAAACACCATATATTTT
18	TRBV3-1/TRBV3-2	NA	TRBD1	TRBJ2-7	CASSQSLPTGTGGYEQYF	TGTGCCAGCAGCCAAAGTCTCCCAACCGGGACAGGAGGCTACGAGCAGTACTTC
12	TRBV9	NA	NA	TRBJ2-1	CASSPPNNEQFF	TGTGCCAGCAGCCCCCCTAACAATGAGCAGTTCTTC
13	TRBV10-1	NA	NA	TRBJ1-2	CASSEYTSFGYTF	TGCGCCAGCAGTGAATACACGTCTTTTGGCTACACCTTC
12	TRBV14	NA	NA	TRBJ1-4	CASSQDVRKLFF	TGTGCCAGCAGCCAAGACGTCAGAAAACTGTTTTTT
18	TRBV5-1	NA	TRBD1	TRBJ1-6	CASSLSFNTGVNNSPLHF	TGCGCCAGCAGCTTATCGTTTAATACAGGGGTAAATAATTCACCCCTCCACTTT
13	TRBV2	NA	NA	TRBJ1-1	CASSGAMNTEAFF	TGTGCCAGCAGTGGAGCCATGAACACTGAAGCTTTCTTT
15	TRBV5-1	NA	TRBD1	TRBJ2-7	CASSLAGDRGGEQYF	TGCGCCAGCAGCTTGGCCGGGGACAGGGGTGGCGAGCAGTACTTC
17	TRBV5-1	NA	TRBD1	TRBJ2-5	CASSPPRDRVRQETQYF	TGCGCCAGCAGCCCCCCCCGGGACAGGGTTCGGCAAGAGACCCAGTACTTC
12	TRBV25-1	NA	NA	TRBJ2-7	CASSEGAYEQYF	TGTGCCAGCAGTGAGGGGGCATACGAGCAGTACTTC
16	TRBV5-1	NA	TRBD2	TRBJ2-3	CASSFASGRVGGTQYF	TGCGCCAGCAGCTTCGCTAGCGGGAGGGTCGGCGGGACGCAGTATTTT
15	TRBV28	NA	TRBD2	TRBJ2-7	CASSLRGGFSYEQYF	TGTGCCAGCAGTTTACGGGGGGGTTTCTCCTACGAGCAGTACTTC
14	TRBV9	NA	TRBD1	TRBJ2-7	CASSVGGQGAEQYF	TGTGCCAGCAGCGTAGGGGGACAGGGTGCCGAGCAGTACTTC
16	TRBV11-1	NA	TRBD1	TRBJ1-4	CASSRDRAATNEKLFF	TGTGCCAGCAGCCGGGACAGAGCTGCAACTAATGAAAAACTGTTTTTT
13	TRBV3-1/TRBV3-2	NA	NA	TRBJ1-2	CASSQIARYGYTF	TGTGCCAGCAGCCAGATAGCCCGCTATGGCTACACCTTC
15	TRBV6-2/TRBV6-3	few	NA	TRBJ2-7	CASSHRDSVTYEQYF	TGTGCCAGCAGCCACCGGGACTCCGTCACCTACGAGCAGTACTTC
13	TRBV28	NA	NA	TRBJ2-7	CATGVGSSREQYF	TGTGCCACCGGGGTGGGTTCTTCGCGCGAGCAGTACTTC
16	TRBV3-1/TRBV3-2	NA	TRBD2	TRBJ2-7	CASSHSSGGTLYEQYF	TGTGCCAGCAGCCACTCTAGCGGGGGAACTCTCTACGAGCAGTACTTC
14	TRBV2	NA	NA	TRBJ1-5	CASSETGGVGPQHF	TGTGCCAGCAGTGAAACGGGGGGGGTAGGGCCCCAGCATTTT
16	TRBV18	NA	NA	TRBJ2-3	CASSPGETPSTDTQYF	TGTGCCAGCTCACCAGGGGAGACGCCTAGCACAGATACGCAGTATTTT
15	TRBV5-1	NA	NA	TRBJ2-6	CASSLGQTGANVLTF	TGCGCCAGCAGCTTGGGCCAGACTGGGGCCAACGTCCTGACTTTC
16	TRBV28	NA	TRBD1	TRBJ2-7	CASNPTGVYGTSEQYF	TGTGCCAGCAACCCGACAGGGGTTTATGGTACTAGCGAGCAGTACTTC
14	TRBV5-1	NA	NA	TRBJ1-5	CASSWRPGDQPQHF	TGCGCCAGCAGCTGGCGCCCGGGGGATCAGCCCCAGCATTTT
15	TRBV5-1	NA	TRBD2	TRBJ2-3	CASSRSGRWGDTQYF	TGCGCCAGCAGCCGTAGCGGGAGGTGGGGAGATACGCAGTATTTT
13	TRBV28	NA	NA	TRBJ2-3	CASSLRGWDTQYF	TGTGCCAGCAGTTTACGGGGATGGGATACGCAGTATTTT
13	TRBV7-3	many	NA	TRBJ2-7	CASSLQGCHEQYF	TGTGCCAGCAGCTTACAGGGTTGCCACGAGCAGTACTTC
10	TRBV2	NA	NA	TRBJ1-2	CASRAKGYTF	TGTGCCAGCAGGGCCAAAGGCTACACCTTC
14	TRBV2	few	NA	TRBJ2-7	CASSVGGTTYEQYF	TGTGCCAGCAGTGTAGGGGGTACGACCTACGAGCAGTACTTC
15	TRBV7-9	NA	NA	TRBJ1-4	CASSVYGGTDEKLFF	TGTGCCAGCAGCGTATACGGAGGGACTGATGAAAAACTGTTTTTT
13	TRBV12-3/TRBV12-4	NA	TRBD1	TRBJ1-1	CASRGTGGTEAFF	TGTGCCAGCAGGGGGACAGGGGGGACTGAAGCTTTCTTT
13	TRBV18	NA	NA	TRBJ2-1	CASSSTTNNEQFF	TGTGCCAGCTCATCGACTACTAACAATGAGCAGTTCTTC
14	TRBV3-1/TRBV3-2	once	TRBD1	TRBJ1-2	CASSQPTGFYGYTF	TGTGCCAGCAGCCAACCGACAGGGTTCTATGGCTACACCTTC
14	TRBV5-4	NA	TRBD2	TRBJ2-7	CASTDLAGPYEQYF	TGTGCCAGCACCGACCTAGCGGGACCCTACGAGCAGTACTTC
19	TRBV4-1	NA	NA	TRBJ2-7	CASSQGPPGSSLRTYEQYF	TGCGCCAGCAGCCAAGGGCCCCCCGGTTCTAGTCTTAGGACCTACGAGCAGTACTTC
13	TRBV12-5	NA	NA	TRBJ1-1	CASGLDERGKAFF	TGTGCTAGTGGTTTGGATGAACGGGGGAAAGCTTTCTTT
14	TRBV11-3	NA	TRBD1	TRBJ2-1	CASSFGTGYNEQFF	TGTGCCAGCAGCTTTGGGACAGGTTACAATGAGCAGTTCTTC
15	TRBV5-1	NA	TRBD1	TRBJ1-1	CASSTRTGGNTEAFF	TGCGCCAGCAGCACCCGGACAGGCGGGAACACTGAAGCTTTCTTT
14	TRBV4-2	NA	TRBD1	TRBJ1-1	CASSPPTGDTEAFF	TGTGCCAGCAGCCCACCGACAGGGGACACTGAAGCTTTCTTT
14	TRBV6-5	NA	NA	TRBJ1-1	CASSYGGVGTEAFF	TGTGCCAGCAGTTACGGCGGGGTGGGCACTGAAGCTTTCTTT
17	TRBV10-2	few	TRBD1	TRBJ1-6	CASTLTGSPGGSPTLHF	TGCGCCAGCACCCTGACAGGGTCCCCCGGCGGGTCCCCCACCCTCCACTTT
14	TRBV5-1	NA	NA	TRBJ1-1	CASSLLTGDTEAFF	TGCGCCAGCAGCTTGTTAACGGGGGACACTGAAGCTTTCTTT
17	TRBV7-9	NA	TRBD2	TRBJ2-1	CASSGTSGVYSYNEQFF	TGTGCCAGCTCCGGGACTAGCGGGGTCTACTCCTACAATGAGCAGTTCTTC
15	TRBV2	few	TRBD1	TRBJ1-2	CASSERNRGSGGYTF	TGTGCCAGCAGTGAACGCAACAGGGGATCAGGAGGCTACACCTTC
14	TRBV6-5	NA	TRBD1	TRBJ2-7	CASSLGQGTYEQYF	TGTGCCAGCAGTCTAGGACAGGGGACCTACGAGCAGTACTTC
13	TRBV19	few	NA	TRBJ2-3	CASSIGGADTQYF	TGTGCCAGTAGTATAGGGGGAGCAGATACGCAGTATTTT
17	TRBV28	NA	NA	TRBJ1-6	CASSGGRRSSYNSPLHF	TGTGCCAGCAGTGGAGGACGTAGGAGCTCCTATAATTCACCCCTCCACTTT
15	TRBV3-1/TRBV3-2	once	NA	TRBJ1-4	CASSSPGGANEKLFF	TGTGCCAGCAGCTCCCCGGGCGGGGCTAATGAAAAACTGTTTTTT
16	TRBV6-1	NA	TRBD1	TRBJ2-2	CASSEAPQGVAGELFF	TGTGCCAGCAGTGAAGCCCCACAGGGGGTAGCCGGGGAGCTGTTTTTT
13	TRBV6-6	NA	NA	TRBJ1-3	CASSLTDGNTIYF	TGTGCCAGCAGTCTGACAGACGGAAACACCATATATTTT
18	TRBV7-8	few	NA	TRBJ1-1	CASSLVVGLQERNTEAFF	TGTGCCAGCAGCTTAGTTGTCGGGTTACAAGAACGGAACACTGAAGCTTTCTTT